The 18 T cell receptor beta chains below come from one sample, sequenced in a study of beta chain features in type 1 diabetes. Study-level results: Among patients with Type 1 diabetes, TCRB CDR3s were moderately but significantly shorter in every one of the four CD4+ subsets.

Every bit of the isolated RNA underwent reverse transcription, so sequencing read expressed TCRB transcripts. TCRdb's table, derived via immunoSEQ multiplex PCR, lists solely in-frame clones and lacks some. The sample includes 630,000 or so clones, about 14% of them seen just once. No antigen is known for these receptors. Source material: naive CD4+ T cells from blood. The source is a man aged 18 to 30 with type 1 diabetes.

This clone appeared a few times. The chain couples TRBV29-1 to TRBJ2-2; D ambiguous. The V and J ends lost 5 bases and 5 bases respectively, with 12 bases between them. The germline V gene encodes CDR1 SQVTM and CDR2 ANQGSEA. The CDR3 runs to 13 residues. CDR3 in amino acids: CSVFRAWTGELFF. CDR3 in DNA: TGCAGCGTTTTTAGGGCATGGACCGGGGAGCTGTTTTTT.

The genes are TRBV4-2 and TRBJ2-1; TRBD2 matches 8 bases. The CDR3 consists of 16 residues. The germline gives CDR1 LGHNA, CDR2 YNFKEQ. J gave up 4 bases and V 4 bases, and 9 bases lay outside the gene matches. The CDR3 is CASSLTAGAGYNEQFF. The CDR3 DNA sequence: TGTGCCAGCAGCCTAACAGCGGGGGCCGGTTACAATGAGCAGTTCTTC.

This rearrangement joins TRBV9 to TRBJ2-2, with TRBD1 identical over 8 bases. This CDR3 contains 14 residues. Germline assignment: CDR1 SGDLS and CDR2 YYNGEE. V trimming: 4 bases; J trimming: 8 bases; junction bases outside the gene matches: 7. CDR3 sequence: CASSPNQGAGELFF. As DNA, the CDR3 is TGTGCCAGCAGCCCAAACCAGGGGGCTGGGGAGCTGTTTTTT.

This clone was detected only a few times. V gene TRBV11-2 combines with J gene TRBJ2-2; no clear D gene. CDR1 and CDR2 (germline): SGHAT, FQNNGV. V lost 3 bases to trimming and J lost 4 bases, with 9 bases between them. This CDR3 has 14 residues. The CDR3 DNA follows: TGTGCCAGCAGCTTGTTACAGAGCACCGGGGAGCTGTTTTTT. Protein sequence: CASSLLQSTGELFF.

On this clone: The identical CDR3 is also encoded by other nucleotide sequences in the sample. The rearrangement links TRBV7-2 to TRBJ2-5, with TRBD1 matching 8 bases. This CDR3 has 15 amino acids. J was trimmed by 5 bases and V by 5 bases; bases with no gene match: 10. Germline loops: CDR1 SGHTA, CDR2 FQGNSA. This chain's CDR3 is CASSPPAGGRETQYF. The DNA for the CDR3 is TGTGCCAGCAGCCCACCGGCAGGGGGCAGGGAGACCCAGTACTTC. Variable domain in full (rest from reference TRBV7-2 and TRBJ2-5): GAGVSQSPSNKVTEKGKDVELRCDPISGHTALYWYRQSLGQGLEFLIYFQGNSAPDKSGLPSDRFSAERTGGSVSTLTIQRTQQEDSAVYLCASSPPAGGRETQYFGPGTRLLVL.

This clone has just a few counts. The gene calls are TRBV19 and TRBJ2-3; TRBD2 matches 8 bases. The germline V gene encodes CDR1 LNHDA and CDR2 SQIVND (reference sequence). This CDR3 comprises 14 residues. J gave up 0 bases and V 7 bases, and 3 bases lay outside the gene matches. This CDR3 is CASKERGSTDTQYF. CDR3 in DNA: TGTGCCAGTAAGGAGCGGGGGAGCACAGATACGCAGTATTTT.

The chain has TRBV9 and TRBJ2-5, with 9 bases aligning to TRBD1. This CDR3 contains 15 residues. Germline V gene data show CDR1 as SGDLS and CDR2 as YYNGEE. The ends lost 0 bases at V and 4 bases at J; junction bases unmatched: 4. CDR3 nucleotides: TGTGCCAGCAGCGTAGACCGGACAGGGGTAGAGACCCAGTACTTC. It codes for CASSVDRTGVETQYF.

This clone showed up just a few times. V is TRBV4-1 and J is TRBJ2-2, with D maybe TRBD1 (5 bases). V was trimmed by 0 bases and J by 5 bases, leaving 19 bases between them. CDR1 and CDR2 (germline): MGHRA, YSYEKL. The CDR3 totals 18 residues. CDR3 DNA: TGCGCCAGCAGCCAAGATAGGGCAGGGTTGGTCGGGACCGGGGAGCTGTTTTTT. Translated, it gives CASSQDRAGLVGTGELFF.

Here the CDR3 DNA reads TGCGCCAGCAGTTCGGGGCGGGACAGGACATATGAGCAGTACTTC. It translates to CASSSGRDRTYEQYF. The genes are TRBV5-1 and TRBJ2-7, with 8 bases matching TRBD1. With 5 bases clipped from V and 7 bases from J, the junction kept 14 bases outside the gene matches. Germline V lookup: CDR1 SGHRS, CDR2 YFSETQ. The CDR3 totals 15 residues.

This clone was counted only a few times. V and J are TRBV29-1 and TRBJ2-5; D is ambiguous. The CDR3 is 12 residues long. V dropped 5 bases and J dropped 5 bases, with 12 bases sitting between them. Per the germline V gene, CDR1 is SQVTM and CDR2 is ANQGSEA. The CDR3 sequence is CSVLRVGETQYF. The CDR3 nucleotides are TGCAGCGTTTTGCGAGTAGGGGAGACCCAGTACTTC.

The genes are TRBV7-2 and TRBJ2-7; tentative D call: TRBD2 (7 bases). This CDR3 contains 14 residues. V was clipped by 5 bases and J by 3 bases, with 14 bases between them. Germline V CDR1 and CDR2: SGHTA, FQGNSA. CDR3 region: CASSPWGGGYEQYF. The CDR3 DNA sequence: TGTGCCAGCAGCCCCTGGGGAGGGGGCTACGAGCAGTACTTC.

The chain employs TRBV6-5 and TRBJ1-4, with D possibly being TRBD1 (5 bases). There are 15 residues in the CDR3. V lost 8 bases, J lost 3 bases, and 16 bases lay in between. CDR1 is MNHEY, CDR2 SVGAGI, per germline. The CDR3 spells CASGTAPKPNEKLFF. In DNA form, the CDR3 reads TGTGCCAGCGGGACGGCACCGAAGCCTAATGAAAAACTGTTTTTT.

This clone occurred a few times. This chain joins TRBV6-4 and TRBJ1-2; D is uncertain. The V gene lost 0 bases and the J gene lost 5 bases, with 10 bases spanning the gap. In germline, CDR1 is MRHNA, CDR2 SNTAGT. There are 14 residues in the CDR3. In nucleotides, the CDR3 is TGTGCCAGCAGTGACTCCGGCAGGCGGTATGGCTACACCTTC. Translating it yields CASSDSGRRYGYTF.

In its sample, this clone was seen a few times. This chain uses TRBV2 with TRBJ2-1; a possible D gene is TRBD2 (6 bases). CDR1 is SNHLY and CDR2 is FYNNEI in the germline V gene. Between the trimmed V and J ends, which lost 8 bases and 0 bases, there was a span of 8 bases. This CDR3 has 13 amino acids. The CDR3 DNA follows: TGTGCCAGCCGCGGGGACTCCTACAATGAGCAGTTCTTC. The encoded protein is CASRGDSYNEQFF.

The chain uses TRBV10-3 and TRBJ2-7; TRBD1 matches 7 bases. The CDR3 runs to 14 residues. Trimming at V came to 7 bases and at J to 3 bases, leaving 9 bases not matched to a gene. Germline assignment: CDR1 ENHRY and CDR2 SYGVKD. In DNA form, the CDR3 reads TGTGCCATCAAAGGGACAGATATTAACTACGAGCAGTACTTC. As protein: CAIKGTDINYEQYF.

This clone was observed a handful of times. This chain joins TRBV10-3 and TRBJ2-1; the D is unclear. Trimming left V 2 bases short and J 3 bases short, with 11 bases between. The germline gives CDR1 ENHRY, CDR2 SYGVKD. The CDR3 has 15 residues. For the CDR3, the DNA is TGTGCCATCAGTGAGAAGGTGGCAGACTACAATGAGCAGTTCTTC. Translated: CAISEKVADYNEQFF.

The chain carries TRBV29-1 and TRBJ2-7; TRBD2 aligns across 7 bases. With V trimmed by 4 bases and J by 0 bases, 6 bases remained unmatched. The germline CDR1 and CDR2 sequences are SQVTM and ANQGSEA. The length of the CDR3 is 14 residues. Written as DNA, the CDR3 is TGCAGCGTTGTTGCGAGCGGGGCCTCCTACGAGCAGTACTTC. Translating it yields CSVVASGASYEQYF.

This clone was detected only a few times. The V gene is TRBV19, the J gene TRBJ1-1; D is unresolved. There are 17 residues in the CDR3. Germline CDR1 reads LNHDA; CDR2 reads SQIVND (reference sequence). V was trimmed by 1 base and J by 1 base, leaving 16 bases between them. CDR3 sequence: CASSIGVGRQWNTEAFF. The CDR3, as DNA: TGTGCCAGTAGTATAGGTGTGGGAAGACAATGGAACACTGAAGCTTTCTTT. The full variable domain, its missing parts supplied by reference TRBV19 and TRBJ1-1, is DGGITQSPKYLFRKEGQNVTLSCEQNLNHDAMYWYRQDPGQGLRLIYYSQIVNDFQKGDIAEGYSVSREKKESFPLTVTSAQKNPTAFYLCASSIGVGRQWNTEAFFGQGTRLTVV.